Listed here are 13 T cell receptor beta chains from one sample, sequenced in a study of T-cell reconstitution after alpha-beta-depleted transplantation in children. Unique molecular identifiers were incorporated during preparation of the TCRbeta library. TCRdb fed the PCR reads into MiXCR, producing one record per CDR3 protein. Among hundreds of thousands of distinct CDR3 sequences, about 8.4% were seen once, and the ten largest hold roughly 35%. Sequencing used PBMCs, mostly from graft donor cells, obtained 360 days after TCRalphabeta/CD19-depleted stem cell transplant. Every receptor here comes from a male patient under 10 years old who had a stem cell transplant for acute myeloid leukemia, so the T cells may come from the graft donor.

This sequence joins TRBV29-1 and TRBJ2-5, with 13 bases that match TRBD2. V shed 6 bases, J shed 4 bases, and the junction held 8 bases outside the gene matches. The CDR3 runs to 15 residues. CDR1 is SQVTM and CDR2 is ANQGSEA in the germline V gene. For the CDR3, the DNA is TGCAGCGTGGAAACTAGCGGGAGGGCCTCAGAGACCCAGTACTTC. It specifies CSVETSGRASETQYF. Full variable domain (missing parts from reference TRBV29-1 and TRBJ2-5): SAVISQKPSRDICQRGTSLTIQCQVDSQVTMMFWYRQQPGQSLTLIATANQGSEATYESGFVIDKFPISRPNLTFSTLTVSNMSPEDSSIYLCSVETSGRASETQYFGPGTRLLVL.

In this sample, this clonotype turned up a few times. The rearrangement joins TRBV20-1 to TRBJ2-7; D is perhaps TRBD2 (6 bases). With 3 bases removed from V and 3 bases from J, the gap between germline ends came to 9 bases. Germline V gene lookup returns CDR1 DFQATT and CDR2 SNEGSKA (reference sequence). CDR3 length: 12 amino acids. CDR3 sequence: CSASGSFYEQYF. The CDR3 bases are TGCAGTGCTAGCGGGAGCTTCTACGAGCAGTACTTC.

V gene TRBV29-1 combines with J gene TRBJ2-2; no clear D. The CDR3 covers 13 residues. Germline V lookup: CDR1 SQVTM, CDR2 ANQGSEA. Trimming took 5 bases from V and 3 from J, leaving 10 bases between them. The CDR3 loop is CSVTRAHTGELFF. The CDR3 coding sequence is TGCAGCGTTACCCGGGCGCACACCGGGGAGCTGTTTTTT.

This clonotype was counted ten times or more. The rearrangement joins TRBV25-1 to TRBJ1-5, with TRBD1 identical over 8 bases. Germline assignment: CDR1 MGHDK and CDR2 SYGVNS. This CDR3 is built from 13 residues. Losses at the gene ends were 6 bases for V and 4 bases for J; bases not matched to a gene: 2. The CDR3 reads CASRDRDNQPQHF. The CDR3 nucleotides read TGTGCCAGCAGGGACAGGGATAATCAGCCCCAGCATTTT. Looking up the rest from reference TRBV25-1 and TRBJ1-5 gives the full variable domain: EADIYQTPRYLVIGTGKKITLECSQTMGHDKMYWYQQDPGMELHLIHYSYGVNSTEKGDLSSESTVSRIRTEHFPLTLESARPSHTSQYLCASRDRDNQPQHFGDGTRLSIL.

The gene calls are TRBV6-2 or TRBV6-3 and TRBJ2-3, with D unclear. Per germline, CDR1 MNHEY and CDR2 SVGEGT. The CDR3 consists of 15 residues. V was clipped by 2 bases and J by 0 bases, with 9 bases between them. The CDR3 loop is CASSYPFRSTDTQYF. The CDR3 DNA is TGTGCCAGCAGTTACCCATTCCGAAGCACAGATACGCAGTATTTT.

CDR3 nucleotide sequence: TGTGCCAGCATAGGTGGGACAAACCTTAACTATGGCTACACCTTC. Its translation is CASIGGTNLNYGYTF. This sequence joins TRBV2 and TRBJ1-2; possible D gene TRBD1, 6 bases. V lost 7 bases to trimming and J lost 1 base, with 16 bases between them. From germline, CDR1 is SNHLY and CDR2 FYNNEI. The CDR3 has 15 residues.

This clonotype was counted between two and nine times. The genes are TRBV6-2 or TRBV6-3 and TRBJ2-1; TRBD2 aligns across 8 bases. The CDR3 is made up of 15 amino acids. The V segment lost 2 bases and the J segment 8 bases; nucleotides outside the gene matches: 8. From germline, CDR1 is MNHEY and CDR2 SVGEGT. CDR3 amino acids: CASSYGRGGIDEQFF. The CDR3 nucleotides read TGTGCCAGCAGTTACGGCCGGGGGGGCATCGATGAGCAGTTCTTC.

A few counts support this clonotype. The gene calls are TRBV6-1 and TRBJ2-5; 7 nucleotides align to TRBD2. With V trimmed by 4 bases and J by 1 base, 6 bases remained unmatched. The CDR3 runs 15 residues. CDR1 MNHNS and CDR2 SASEGT come from the germline V gene. The CDR3 region has the DNA TGTGCCAGCAGTGCGGTAGCGGGTCTCCAAGAGACCCAGTACTTC. Protein product: CASSAVAGLQETQYF.

V is TRBV11-2 and J is TRBJ1-4, with 8 bases fitting TRBD1. The V gene end was trimmed by 6 bases and the J gene end by 7 bases; junction bases not matched to a gene: 4. The CDR3 runs to 13 residues. The germline CDR1 and CDR2 sequences are SGHAT and FQNNGV. CDR3 amino acids: CASRRTGSEKLFF. The CDR3 nucleotides are TGTGCCAGCAGGAGGACAGGGAGTGAAAAACTGTTTTTT.

The count of this clonotype is one. The chain uses TRBV5-1 and TRBJ2-1; 9 positions agree with TRBD2. V shed 1 base, J shed 11 bases, and the junction held 4 bases outside the gene matches. Germline V gene sequence: CDR1 SGHRS, CDR2 YFSETQ. CDR3 length: 13 amino acids. This CDR3 reads CASSLQAGGQQFF. CDR3 DNA: TGCGCCAGCAGCTTGCAAGCGGGAGGCCAGCAGTTCTTC.

V and J are TRBV20-1 and TRBJ1-4; 7 bases are a match to TRBD1. The CDR3 loop spans 13 amino acids. Germline CDR1 reads DFQATT; CDR2 reads SNEGSKA (reference sequence). After removal of 6 bases from V and 5 bases from J, the junction contained 6 bases not matched to a gene. Here the CDR3 reads CSALSTGNEKLFF. The CDR3 bases are TGCAGTGCCCTATCGACAGGGAATGAAAAACTGTTTTTT.

This clonotype has at least ten counts. V gene TRBV7-9 combines with J gene TRBJ2-2; TRBD2 agrees at 12 bases. Looked up from germline, CDR1 is SEHNR and CDR2 is FQNEAQ (reference sequence). V was clipped by 4 bases and J by 3 bases; unmatched bases: 6. CDR3 size: 17 residues. The CDR3 loop reads CASSSRTSGDYTGELFF. CDR3 in DNA: TGTGCCAGCAGCTCGAGGACTAGCGGGGACTACACCGGGGAGCTGTTTTTT. The full variable domain, with the rest looked up from reference TRBV7-9 and TRBJ2-2, is DTGVSQNPRHKITKRGQNVTFRCDPISEHNRLYWYRQTLGQGPEFLTYFQNEAQLEKSRLLSDRFSAERPKGSFSTLEIQRTEQGDSAMYLCASSSRTSGDYTGELFFGEGSRLTVL.

Concerning this clonotype itself: A read error may be the cause here, since a much bigger clone is one base away. In DNA form, the CDR3 reads TGTGCCAGCGGCTTATTTGGCGGGAGCACAGATACGCAGTATTTT. Protein sequence: CASGLFGGSTDTQYF. The chain carries TRBV7-9 and TRBJ2-3; TRBD2 might be the D (5 bases). Germline CDR1 is SEHNR and CDR2 is FQNEAQ (reference sequence). The CDR3 runs to 15 residues.